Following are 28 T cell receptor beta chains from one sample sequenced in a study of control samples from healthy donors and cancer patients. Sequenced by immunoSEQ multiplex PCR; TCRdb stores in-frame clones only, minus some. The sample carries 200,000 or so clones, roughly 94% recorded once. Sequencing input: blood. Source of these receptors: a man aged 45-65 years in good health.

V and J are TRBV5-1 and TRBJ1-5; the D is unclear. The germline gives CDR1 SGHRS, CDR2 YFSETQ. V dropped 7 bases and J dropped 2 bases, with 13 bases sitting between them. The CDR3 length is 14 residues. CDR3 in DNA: TGCGCCAGCCAAAATCTCCCAGGCAATCAGCCCCAGCATTTT. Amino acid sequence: CASQNLPGNQPQHF.

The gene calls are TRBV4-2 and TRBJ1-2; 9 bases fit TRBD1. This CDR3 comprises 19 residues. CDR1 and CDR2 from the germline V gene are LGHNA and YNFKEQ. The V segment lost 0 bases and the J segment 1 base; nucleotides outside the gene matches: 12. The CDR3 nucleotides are TGTGCCAGCAGCCAAGAACCCACCGTCCCGGGACAGGGTAACTATGGCTACACCTTC. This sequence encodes CASSQEPTVPGQGNYGYTF.

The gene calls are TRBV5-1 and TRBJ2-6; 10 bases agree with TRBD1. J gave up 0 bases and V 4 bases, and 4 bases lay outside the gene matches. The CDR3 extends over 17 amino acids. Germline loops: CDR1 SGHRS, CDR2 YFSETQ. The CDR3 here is CASSGGQGTSGANVLTF. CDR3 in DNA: TGCGCCAGCAGCGGGGGACAGGGGACCTCTGGGGCCAACGTCCTGACTTTC.

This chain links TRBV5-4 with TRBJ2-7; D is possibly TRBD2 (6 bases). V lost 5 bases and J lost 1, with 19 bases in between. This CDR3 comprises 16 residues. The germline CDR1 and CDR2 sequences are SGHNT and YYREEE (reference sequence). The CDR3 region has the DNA TGTGCCAGCAGTTGGGGTGGAAGCGGGCTGTCCTACGAGCAGTACTTC. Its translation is CASSWGGSGLSYEQYF.

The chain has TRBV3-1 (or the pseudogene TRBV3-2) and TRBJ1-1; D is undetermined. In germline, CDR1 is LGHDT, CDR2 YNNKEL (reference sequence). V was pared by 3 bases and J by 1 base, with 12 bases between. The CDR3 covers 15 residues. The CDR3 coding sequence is TGTGCCAGCAGCCAGTCGCTGGTGGGGAACACTGAAGCTTTCTTT. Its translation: CASSQSLVGNTEAFF.

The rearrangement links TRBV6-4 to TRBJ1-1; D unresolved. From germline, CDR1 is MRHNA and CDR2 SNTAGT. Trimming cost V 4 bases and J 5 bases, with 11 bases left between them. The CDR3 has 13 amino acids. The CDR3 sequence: CASSVELGTEAFF. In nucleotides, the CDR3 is TGTGCCAGCAGTGTTGAGTTGGGAACTGAAGCTTTCTTT.

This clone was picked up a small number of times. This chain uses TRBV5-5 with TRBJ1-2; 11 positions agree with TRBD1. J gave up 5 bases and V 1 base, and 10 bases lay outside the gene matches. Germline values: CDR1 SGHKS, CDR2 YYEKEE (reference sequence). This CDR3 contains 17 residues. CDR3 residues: CASSLRPPGQGEYGYTF. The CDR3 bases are TGTGCCAGCAGCTTGCGGCCCCCGGGACAGGGGGAATATGGCTACACCTTC.

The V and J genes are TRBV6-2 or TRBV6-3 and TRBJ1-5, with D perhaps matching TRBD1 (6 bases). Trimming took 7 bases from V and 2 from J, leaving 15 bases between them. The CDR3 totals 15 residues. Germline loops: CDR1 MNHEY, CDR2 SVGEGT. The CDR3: CASTPSRGRNQPQHF. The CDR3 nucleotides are TGTGCCAGCACCCCTAGTCGGGGGCGCAATCAGCCCCAGCATTTT.

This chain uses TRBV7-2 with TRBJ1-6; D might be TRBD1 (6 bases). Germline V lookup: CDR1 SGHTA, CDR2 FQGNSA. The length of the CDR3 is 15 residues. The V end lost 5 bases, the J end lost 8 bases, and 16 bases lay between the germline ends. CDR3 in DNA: TGTGCCAGCAGCCCGAGGGGGGTAACTGATTCACCCCTCCACTTT. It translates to CASSPRGVTDSPLHF.

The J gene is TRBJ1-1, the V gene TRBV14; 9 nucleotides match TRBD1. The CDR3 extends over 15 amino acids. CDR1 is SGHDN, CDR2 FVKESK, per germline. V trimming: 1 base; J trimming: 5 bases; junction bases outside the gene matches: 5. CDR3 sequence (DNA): TGTGCCAGCAGCCAAGGGGACAGGGTGTCGACTGAAGCTTTCTTT. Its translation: CASSQGDRVSTEAFF.

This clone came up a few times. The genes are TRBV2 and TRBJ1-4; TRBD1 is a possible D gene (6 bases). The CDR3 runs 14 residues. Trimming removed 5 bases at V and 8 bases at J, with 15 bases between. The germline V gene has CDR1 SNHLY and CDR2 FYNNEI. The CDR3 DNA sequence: TGTGCCAGCAGTTTCGGGACACAAGGGGAAAAACTGTTTTTT. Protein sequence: CASSFGTQGEKLFF. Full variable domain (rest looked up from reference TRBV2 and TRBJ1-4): EPEVTQTPSHQVTQMGQEVILRCVPISNHLYFYWYRQILGQKVEFLVSFYNNEISEKSEIFDDQFSVERPDGSNFTLKIRSTKLEDSAMYFCASSFGTQGEKLFFGSGTQLSVL.

The CDR3 here is CASSSPGTGRLNEKLFF. The DNA of the CDR3 is TGTGCCAGCAGTTCCCCGGGGACAGGACGACTGAATGAAAAACTGTTTTTT. V usage is TRBV28 and J usage is TRBJ1-4; the match to TRBD1 covers 8 bases. Germline CDR1 MDHEN, CDR2 SYDVKM. The ends lost 4 bases at V and 5 bases at J; junction bases unmatched: 12. The CDR3 consists of 17 residues.

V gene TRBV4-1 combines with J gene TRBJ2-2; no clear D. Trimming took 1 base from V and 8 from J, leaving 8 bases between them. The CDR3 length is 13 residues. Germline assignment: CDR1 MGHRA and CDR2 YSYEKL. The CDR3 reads CASSQGPRGELFF. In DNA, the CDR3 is TGCGCCAGCAGCCAAGGCCCCCGAGGGGAGCTGTTTTTT.

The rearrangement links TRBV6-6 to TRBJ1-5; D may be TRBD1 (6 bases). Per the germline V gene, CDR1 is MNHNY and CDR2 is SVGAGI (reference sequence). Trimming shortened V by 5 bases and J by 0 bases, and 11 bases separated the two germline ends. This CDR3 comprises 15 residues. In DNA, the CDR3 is TGTGCCAGCAGTCCTACAGGGACTAGCAATCAGCCCCAGCATTTT. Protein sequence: CASSPTGTSNQPQHF.

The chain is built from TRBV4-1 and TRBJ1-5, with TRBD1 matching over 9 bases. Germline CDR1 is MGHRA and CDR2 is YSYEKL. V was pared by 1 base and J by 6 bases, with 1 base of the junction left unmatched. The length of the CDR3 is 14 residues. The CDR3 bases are TGCGCCAGCAGCCAAGGGACAGGGGTTCAGCCCCAGCATTTT. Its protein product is CASSQGTGVQPQHF.

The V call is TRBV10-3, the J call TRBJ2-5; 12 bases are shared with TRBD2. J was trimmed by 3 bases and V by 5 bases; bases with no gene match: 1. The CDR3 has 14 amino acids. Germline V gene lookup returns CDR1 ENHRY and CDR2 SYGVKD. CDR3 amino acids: CAISPSGGEETQYF. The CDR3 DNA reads TGTGCCATCAGTCCTAGCGGGGGGGAAGAGACCCAGTACTTC.

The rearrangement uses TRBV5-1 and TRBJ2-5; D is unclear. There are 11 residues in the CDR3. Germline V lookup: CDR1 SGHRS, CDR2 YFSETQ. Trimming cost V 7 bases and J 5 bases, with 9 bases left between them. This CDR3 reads CASHNEETQYF. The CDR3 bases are TGCGCCAGCCACAACGAGGAGACCCAGTACTTC.

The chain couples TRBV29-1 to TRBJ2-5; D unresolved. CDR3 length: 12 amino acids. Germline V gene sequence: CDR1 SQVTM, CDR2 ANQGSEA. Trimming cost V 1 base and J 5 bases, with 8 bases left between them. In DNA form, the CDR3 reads TGCAGCGTTGAAGTTGAGGAGGAGACCCAGTACTTC. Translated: CSVEVEEETQYF.

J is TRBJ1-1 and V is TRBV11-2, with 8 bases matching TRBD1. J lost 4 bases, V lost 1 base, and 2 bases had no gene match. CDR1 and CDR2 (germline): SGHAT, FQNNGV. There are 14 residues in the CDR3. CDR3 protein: CASSLGRGRTEAFF. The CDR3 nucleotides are TGTGCCAGCAGCTTAGGCAGGGGGCGCACTGAAGCTTTCTTT.

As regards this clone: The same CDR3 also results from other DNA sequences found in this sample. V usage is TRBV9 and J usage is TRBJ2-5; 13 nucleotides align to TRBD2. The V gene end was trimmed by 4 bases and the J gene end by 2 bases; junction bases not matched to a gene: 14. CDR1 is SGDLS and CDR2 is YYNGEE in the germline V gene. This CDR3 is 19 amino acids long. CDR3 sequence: CASSLRLAGGPGQQETQYF. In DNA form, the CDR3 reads TGTGCCAGCAGCCTTCGACTAGCGGGGGGTCCGGGCCAACAAGAGACCCAGTACTTC.

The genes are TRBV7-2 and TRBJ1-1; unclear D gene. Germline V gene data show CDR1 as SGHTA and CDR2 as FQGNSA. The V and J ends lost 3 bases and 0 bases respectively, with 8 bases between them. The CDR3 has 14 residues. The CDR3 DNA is TGTGCCAGCAGCTTCGGAAACATGAACACTGAAGCTTTCTTT. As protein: CASSFGNMNTEAFF. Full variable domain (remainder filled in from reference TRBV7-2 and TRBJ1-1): GAGVSQSPSNKVTEKGKDVELRCDPISGHTALYWYRQSLGQGLEFLIYFQGNSAPDKSGLPSDRFSAERTGGSVSTLTIQRTQQEDSAVYLCASSFGNMNTEAFFGQGTRLTVV.

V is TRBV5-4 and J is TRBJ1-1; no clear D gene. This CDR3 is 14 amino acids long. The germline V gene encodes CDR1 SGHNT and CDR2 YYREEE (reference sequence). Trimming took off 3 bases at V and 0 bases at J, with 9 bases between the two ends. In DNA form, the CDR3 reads TGTGCCAGCAGCTGGGAAGGCGTGAACACTGAAGCTTTCTTT. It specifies CASSWEGVNTEAFF.

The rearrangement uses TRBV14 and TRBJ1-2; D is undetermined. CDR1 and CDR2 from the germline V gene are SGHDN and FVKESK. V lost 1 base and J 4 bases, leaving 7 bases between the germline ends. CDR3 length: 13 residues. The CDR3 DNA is TGTGCCAGCAGCCAAGGACTGACCTATGGCTACACCTTC. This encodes CASSQGLTYGYTF.

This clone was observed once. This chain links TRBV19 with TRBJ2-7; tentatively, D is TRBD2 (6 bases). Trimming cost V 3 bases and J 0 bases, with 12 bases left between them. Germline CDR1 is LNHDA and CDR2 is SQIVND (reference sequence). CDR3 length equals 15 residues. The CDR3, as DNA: TGTGCCAGTAGTATCGCGGGGTTGGACTCCTACGAGCAGTACTTC. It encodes CASSIAGLDSYEQYF.

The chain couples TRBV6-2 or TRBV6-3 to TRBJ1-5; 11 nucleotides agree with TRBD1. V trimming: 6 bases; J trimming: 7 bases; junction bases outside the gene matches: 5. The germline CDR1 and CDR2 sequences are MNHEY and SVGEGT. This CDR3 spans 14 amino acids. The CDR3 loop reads CASSRTGGRQPQHF. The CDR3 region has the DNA TGTGCCAGCAGCCGGACAGGGGGCCGGCAGCCCCAGCATTTT.

The CDR3 nucleotides are TGTGCCAGCAGTGAACCCCCTCAGGGACTGGGAGGAAACACCATATATTTT. Protein product: CASSEPPQGLGGNTIYF. The J gene is TRBJ1-3, the V gene TRBV6-1; D is perhaps TRBD1 (5 bases). Germline V gene sequence: CDR1 MNHNS, CDR2 SASEGT. V was clipped by 2 bases and J by 4 bases, with 18 bases between them. The CDR3 contains 17 residues.

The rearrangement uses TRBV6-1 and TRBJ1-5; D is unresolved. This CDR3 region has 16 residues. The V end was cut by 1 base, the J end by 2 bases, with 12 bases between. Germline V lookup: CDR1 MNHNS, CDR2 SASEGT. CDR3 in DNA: TGTGCCAGCAGTGAAGGGCACCTCTTGGGCAATCAGCCCCAGCATTTT. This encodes CASSEGHLLGNQPQHF.

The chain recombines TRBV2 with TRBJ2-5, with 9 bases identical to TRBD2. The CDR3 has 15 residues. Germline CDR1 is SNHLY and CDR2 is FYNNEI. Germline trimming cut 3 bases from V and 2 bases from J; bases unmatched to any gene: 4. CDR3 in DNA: TGTGCCAGCAGTGAGCTAGCGGGGCCTCAAGAGACCCAGTACTTC. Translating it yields CASSELAGPQETQYF.